The 21 T cell receptor beta chains presented below share a single source sample, sequenced in a study of T cells in Graves' hyperthyroidism and ophthalmopathy. RNA transcripts yielded amplified TCR beta CDR3 regions. In the first-round RT-PCR of the TCR CDR3, the HTBI primer set was used. TCRdb passed the multiplex PCR reads through MiXCR, listing each CDR3 protein once. The sample shows some 720,000 distinct CDR3 sequences, around 17% of them seen only once. Sequencing was performed on blood. Every receptor here comes from a man aged 18 to 29 with Graves' hyperthyroidism.

This clonotype has just a few counts. This chain joins TRBV20-1 and TRBJ1-4, with D hard to call. Trimming cost V 0 bases and J 8 bases, with 10 bases left between them. From germline, CDR1 is DFQATT and CDR2 SNEGSKA (reference sequence). CDR3 length: 13 residues. CDR3 sequence: CSARDLGMEKLFF. The CDR3 region has the DNA TGCAGTGCTAGAGATCTGGGTATGGAAAAACTGTTTTTT.

This clonotype was counted at least ten times. The chain is built from TRBV7-9 and TRBJ2-1; 11 bases map to TRBD2. V lost 3 bases to trimming and J lost 8 bases; unmatched junction nucleotides: 0. Germline loops: CDR1 SEHNR, CDR2 FQNEAQ (reference sequence). The CDR3 spans 13 residues. The CDR3 loop reads CASSFSGRDEQFF. CDR3 nucleotides: TGTGCCAGCAGCTTTAGCGGGAGGGATGAGCAGTTCTTC.

This clonotype appeared a few times. This chain uses TRBV27 with TRBJ1-3; no clear D. The CDR3 contains 14 residues. V lost 8 bases and J lost 0, with 11 bases in between. Germline V gives CDR1 MNHEY, CDR2 SMNVEV (reference sequence). The CDR3 DNA reads TGTGCCAGCCGGGCAGCGGCCTCTGGAAACACCATATATTTT. Protein sequence: CASRAAASGNTIYF.

At least ten counts were recorded for this clonotype. The V gene is TRBV11-2, the J gene TRBJ2-1; 8 bases are shared with TRBD2. There are 16 residues in the CDR3. The V and J ends lost 1 base and 3 bases, in that order; junction bases with no gene match: 5. CDR1 and CDR2 from the germline V gene are SGHAT and FQNNGV. The CDR3 reads CASSLVRGRFYNEQFF. The CDR3 region has the DNA TGTGCCAGCAGCTTAGTACGCGGGAGGTTCTACAATGAGCAGTTCTTC.

The sample holds a few counts of this clonotype. The V call is TRBV7-2, the J call TRBJ2-3, with a possible D match to TRBD2 (5 bases). Germline V gives CDR1 SGHTA, CDR2 FQGNSA. The V gene lost 0 bases and the J gene lost 1 base, with 14 bases spanning the gap. CDR3 length: 17 residues. The CDR3 coding sequence is TGTGCCAGCAGCTTAGCTTTTTCGGGGTCGGGCACAGATACGCAGTATTTT. Its protein is CASSLAFSGSGTDTQYF.

In its sample, this clonotype was seen many times. The CDR3 nucleotides read TGCAGCGAAACCGGGACTGAAGAGACCCAGTACTTC. Encoded protein: CSETGTEETQYF. The chain uses TRBV29-1 and TRBJ2-5; possible D gene TRBD2, 6 bases. This CDR3 is 12 amino acids long. Per germline, CDR1 SQVTM and CDR2 ANQGSEA. Trimming removed 7 bases from V and 3 bases from J, with 12 bases in between. Combining the CDR3 with reference TRBV29-1 and TRBJ2-5 gives the whole variable domain SAVISQKPSRDICQRGTSLTIQCQVDSQVTMMFWYRQQPGQSLTLIATANQGSEATYESGFVIDKFPISRPNLTFSTLTVSNMSPEDSSIYLCSETGTEETQYFGPGTRLLVL.

This clonotype was counted only a few times. The V and J genes are TRBV7-9 and TRBJ2-2; 8 bases match TRBD1. The CDR3 loop spans 14 amino acids. Germline V CDR1 and CDR2: SEHNR, FQNEAQ (reference sequence). Unmatched junction bases numbered 4, after V lost 5 bases and J lost 5 bases. CDR3 loop: CASSRTGSTGELFF. CDR3 coding DNA: TGTGCCAGCAGCCGGACAGGGAGTACCGGGGAGCTGTTTTTT. The full variable domain, its missing parts supplied by reference TRBV7-9 and TRBJ2-2, is DTGVSQNPRHKITKRGQNVTFRCDPISEHNRLYWYRQTLGQGPEFLTYFQNEAQLEKSRLLSDRFSAERPKGSFSTLEIQRTEQGDSAMYLCASSRTGSTGELFFGEGSRLTVL.

The V call is TRBV12-3 or TRBV12-4, the J call TRBJ1-6, with a possible D match to TRBD1 (6 bases). The germline V and J ends were trimmed by 6 bases and 10 bases, with 16 bases remaining between them. The CDR3 is made up of 14 amino acids. This CDR3 is CASRIGGAGSPLHF. The CDR3 DNA reads as TGTGCCAGCAGGATTGGGGGGGCAGGATCACCCCTCCACTTT.

Many counts were recorded for this clonotype. CDR3 DNA: TGTGCCAGCATTACGGGGGGCAATCAGCCCCAGCATTTT. Protein: CASITGGNQPQHF. The V and J genes are TRBV28 and TRBJ1-5; possibly TRBD1 for D (5 bases). The V and J ends lost 7 bases and 2 bases respectively, with 9 bases between them. The CDR3 has 13 residues. In germline, CDR1 is MDHEN, CDR2 SYDVKM.

There are many counts of this clonotype. The rearrangement joins TRBV7-6 to TRBJ2-7; a weak D match, TRBD1 (5 bases). The CDR3 consists of 16 residues. Trimming took off 7 bases at V and 0 bases at J, with 19 bases between the two ends. CDR1 is SGHVS, CDR2 FNYEAQ, per germline. The CDR3 nucleotides are TGTGCCAGCAACAGATCGACAGCAGAGATCTCCTACGAGCAGTACTTC. This gives the protein CASNRSTAEISYEQYF.

The rearrangement links TRBV12-3 or TRBV12-4 to TRBJ2-2, with 7 bases matching TRBD2. This CDR3 is built from 14 residues. V shed 6 bases and J 5 bases; nucleotides not matched to a gene: 6. The CDR3 DNA reads as TGTGCCAGCAGGCGGGGGTATCTTACCGGGGAGCTGTTTTTT. As protein: CASRRGYLTGELFF.

The J gene is TRBJ1-1, the V gene TRBV11-1; a weak D match, TRBD1 (5 bases). The germline V gene has CDR1 SGHAT and CDR2 FQDESV (reference sequence). Trimming cost V 1 base and J 6 bases, with 15 bases left between them. The CDR3 contains 15 residues. The CDR3 coding sequence is TGTGCCAGCAGCTTAGGGCTTCAGGGAGGCTCTGAAGCTTTCTTT. This encodes CASSLGLQGGSEAFF.

Ten or more counts support this clonotype. The chain combines TRBV28 with TRBJ1-2; 7 bases map to TRBD1. The CDR3 sequence is 11 residues long. Per germline, CDR1 MDHEN and CDR2 SYDVKM. The V segment lost 5 bases and the J segment 8 bases; nucleotides outside the gene matches: 2. In DNA form, the CDR3 reads TGTGCCAGCAGTCACAGGGGAGGCTACACCTTC. This translates into CASSHRGGYTF.

The rearrangement links TRBV4-2 to TRBJ2-7; D remains unclear. The CDR3 runs 15 residues. Trimming shortened V by 1 base and J by 5 bases, and 15 bases separated the two germline ends. The V gene's germline CDR1 is LGHNA and CDR2 YNFKEQ. CDR3 in amino acids: CASSQGGLLRDEQYF. The CDR3 region has the DNA TGTGCCAGCAGCCAAGGAGGTCTCCTCCGGGACGAGCAGTACTTC.

This clonotype was detected many times. The chain joins TRBV11-2 to TRBJ1-1; D is perhaps TRBD1 (6 bases). Trimming removed 5 bases at V and 5 bases at J, with 18 bases between. Germline V lookup: CDR1 SGHAT, CDR2 FQNNGV. This CDR3 contains 15 residues. The CDR3 region has the DNA TGTGCCAGCAGCGGCCGGACAGATGGATGGACTGAAGCTTTCTTT. Encoded protein: CASSGRTDGWTEAFF.

The chain joins TRBV9 to TRBJ1-2, with 7 bases identical to TRBD1. V lost 3 bases to trimming and J lost 1 base; unmatched junction nucleotides: 6. The CDR3 runs 15 residues. Germline V CDR1 and CDR2: SGDLS, YYNGEE. In DNA, the CDR3 is TGTGCCAGCAGCGACGAGACAGGGTTTAACTATGGCTACACCTTC. It translates to CASSDETGFNYGYTF.

In this sample, this clonotype turned up many times. The chain is built from TRBV6-1 and TRBJ1-5, with D unclear. CDR3 length: 13 amino acids. Germline CDR1 MNHNS, CDR2 SASEGT. The V end lost 4 bases, the J end lost 0 bases, and 4 bases lay between the germline ends. The CDR3 DNA is TGTGCCAGCAGTGGCAGTAGCAATCAGCCCCAGCATTTT. Its protein product is CASSGSSNQPQHF.

This sequence joins TRBV5-1 and TRBJ2-7, with 9 bases identical to TRBD1. V was clipped by 2 bases and J by 3 bases; unmatched bases: 9. CDR1 and CDR2 (germline): SGHRS, YFSETQ. The CDR3 consists of 16 residues. The CDR3 is CASSFRGGTGYYEQYF. CDR3 sequence (DNA): TGCGCCAGCAGCTTTCGCGGCGGGACAGGGTACTACGAGCAGTACTTC.

The V call is TRBV20-1, the J call TRBJ2-1; 9 bases are a match to TRBD2. The CDR3 sequence is 14 residues long. V gave up 3 bases and J gave up 4 bases; unmatched junction bases: 4. In germline, CDR1 is DFQATT, CDR2 SNEGSKA (reference sequence). The CDR3 is CSARRLAEYNEQFF. In DNA, the CDR3 is TGCAGTGCTAGGAGACTAGCGGAGTACAATGAGCAGTTCTTC.

This clonotype was seen a handful of times. The chain recombines TRBV7-6 with TRBJ2-1, with D maybe TRBD1 (5 bases). Germline lookup yields CDR1 SGHVS and CDR2 FNYEAQ. CDR3 length equals 15 residues. The V and J ends lost 0 bases and 1 base respectively, with 7 bases between them. Here the CDR3 reads CASSLAQGSYNEQFF. The CDR3 bases are TGTGCCAGCAGCTTAGCCCAGGGTTCCTACAATGAGCAGTTCTTC.

V gene TRBV4-1 combines with J gene TRBJ1-2; TRBD1 is a possible D gene (5 bases). The CDR3 covers 15 residues. Germline assignment: CDR1 MGHRA and CDR2 YSYEKL. V was pared by 0 bases and J by 4 bases, with 12 bases between. DNA of the CDR3: TGCGCCAGCAGCCAAGATCTGGGGCCCGGCTATGGCTACACCTTC. Translating gives CASSQDLGPGYGYTF.